This TCR beta chain comes out of a study of breast tumors, draining lymph nodes, adjacent tissues. The lymph nodes were axillary draining lymph nodes from breast cancer patients. Trimming cost V 8 bases and J 4 bases, with 20 bases left between them. The CDR3 covers 14 residues. CDR1 is SQVTM, CDR2 ANQGSEA, per germline. TCRdb recomputed calls from the multiplex PCR reads with MiXCR, one row per CDR3 protein. The sample consists of about 140,000 distinct CDR3 sequences, 30% to 35% of them appearing once. About this clonotype: What it binds is unknown.

General study results and limits: Data only fit, rather than demonstrated, lymph node origin of most tumor T cells. Tumors had less TCR diversity than lymph nodes, more than nontumor tissue. Luminal-like breast cancer showed significantly greater tumor-nontumor repertoire similarity than basal-like breast cancer did.

The receptor comes from a female donor with breast cancer. Some clones in this sample may be carry-over from other donors' samples. The chain couples TRBV29-1 to TRBJ1-2; D may be TRBD1 (5 bases). Material for sequencing was axillary lymph node tissue. CDR3 protein: CSPSGGGLSYGYTF. Written as DNA, the CDR3 is TGCAGCCCTAGTGGGGGGGGACTCAGCTATGGCTACACCTTC.